This TCR beta chain was obtained from a study of T cell responses to AZD1222 COVID-19 vaccine. Study-level findings and limits: Elevations in Spike-specific TCR breadth and depth followed administration of two AZD1222 doses. Nearly half of spike-specific TCRs reportedly target unmutated variant regions.

Produced via immunoSEQ multiplex PCR; TCRdb's table is partial and in-frame only. The table lists about 150,000 clones, about 88% of them singletons. Turning to this clone: As yet, its antigen is unknown.

V was pared by 2 bases and J by 2 bases, with 14 bases between. Per germline, CDR1 SGDLS and CDR2 YYNGEE. The CDR3 is 16 residues long. The chain uses TRBV9 and TRBJ2-4; a possible D gene is TRBD1 (6 bases). The TCR comes from an adult in good health. The sequencing here drew on peripheral blood, taken on day 0 of AZD1222 vaccination. CDR3 protein: CASSVSGWGPKNIQYF. As DNA, the CDR3 is TGTGCCAGCAGCGTTTCGGGGTGGGGGCCCAAAAACATTCAGTACTTC.